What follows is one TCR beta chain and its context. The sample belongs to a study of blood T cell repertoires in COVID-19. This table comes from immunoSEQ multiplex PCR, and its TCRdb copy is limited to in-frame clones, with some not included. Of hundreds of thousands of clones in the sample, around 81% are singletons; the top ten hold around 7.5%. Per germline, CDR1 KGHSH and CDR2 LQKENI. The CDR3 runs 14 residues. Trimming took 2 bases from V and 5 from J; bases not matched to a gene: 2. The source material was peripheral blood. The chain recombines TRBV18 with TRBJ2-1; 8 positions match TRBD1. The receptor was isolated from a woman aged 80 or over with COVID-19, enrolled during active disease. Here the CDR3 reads CASSPWTGNNEQFF. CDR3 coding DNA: TGTGCCAGCTCACCATGGACAGGGAACAATGAGCAGTTCTTC.